What follows are 24 T cell receptor beta chains derived from one specimen sequenced in a study of blood T cell repertoires in COVID-19. Sequencing was performed with immunoSEQ multiplex PCR; in TCRdb, only in-frame clones are kept and a portion is missing. The data hold 250,000 to 400,000 clones, with approximately 88% observed a single time. The sample was peripheral blood. These receptors originate from a woman under 40 with COVID-19, enrolled during active disease.

The chain carries TRBV10-3 and TRBJ1-1; TRBD1 is a possible D gene (6 bases). Germline CDR1 ENHRY, CDR2 SYGVKD. This CDR3 region has 15 residues. V lost 0 bases and J 0 bases, leaving 8 bases between the germline ends. The CDR3 region is CAISESGHLNTEAFF. CDR3 nucleotide sequence: TGTGCCATCAGTGAGTCGGGACACCTGAACACTGAAGCTTTCTTT.

The chain joins TRBV12-3 or TRBV12-4 to TRBJ1-2; 9 bases map to TRBD1. The CDR3 is made up of 13 amino acids. V trimming: 6 bases; J trimming: 6 bases; junction bases outside the gene matches: 5. The CDR3 DNA is TGTGCCAGCAGCTCAGGACAGGGGAATGGCTACACCTTC. Its protein product is CASSSGQGNGYTF.

This chain links TRBV30 with TRBJ2-7; a weak D match, TRBD1 (5 bases). Trimming removed 3 bases at V and 3 bases at J, with 9 bases between. Germline V CDR1 and CDR2: GTSNPN, SVGIG (reference sequence). The CDR3 is 12 amino acids. The CDR3 loop is CAWSGRDYEQYF. For the CDR3, the DNA is TGTGCCTGGAGCGGCAGGGACTACGAGCAGTACTTC.

The gene calls are TRBV6-5 and TRBJ1-6; 9 bases agree with TRBD1. Looked up from germline, CDR1 is MNHEY and CDR2 is SVGAGI. This CDR3 has 13 residues. The V segment lost 10 bases and the J segment 7 bases; nucleotides outside the gene matches: 5. The CDR3 nucleotides read TGTGCCACACAGGGGGCCATCAATTCACCCCTCCACTTT. This codes for CATQGAINSPLHF.

The V gene is TRBV19, the J gene TRBJ2-1, with 11 nucleotides matching TRBD2. CDR3 length: 15 amino acids. With V trimmed by 5 bases and J by 7 bases, 7 bases remained unmatched. Looked up from germline, CDR1 is LNHDA and CDR2 is SQIVND (reference sequence). The DNA of the CDR3 is TGTGCCAGTAGTTTAGCTAGCGGGGGGCGGAATGAGCAGTTCTTC. The encoded protein is CASSLASGGRNEQFF.

Concerning this clone itself: The same CDR3 also results from other DNA sequences found in this sample. The rearrangement links TRBV5-1 to TRBJ1-2; 10 bases align to TRBD1. Unmatched junction bases numbered 3, after V lost 3 bases and J lost 4 bases. The length of the CDR3 is 14 residues. Per germline, CDR1 SGHRS and CDR2 YFSETQ. For the CDR3, the DNA is TGCGCCAGCAGCTCGGGGACAGGGGCCTATGGCTACACCTTC. Residues: CASSSGTGAYGYTF. The whole variable domain, filled in from reference TRBV5-1 and TRBJ1-2, reads KAGVTQTPRYLIKTRGQQVTLSCSPISGHRSVSWYQQTPGQGLQFLFEYFSETQRNKGNFPGRFSGRQFSNSRSEMNVSTLELGDSALYLCASSSGTGAYGYTFGSGTRLTVV.

As to this clone: Mismatch with germline at one junction end may stem from a read error. The chain uses TRBV4-1 and TRBJ1-1; D unclear. The CDR3 runs to 13 residues. Germline CDR1 reads MGHRA; CDR2 reads YSYEKL. The CDR3 region is CASSQDPARPPSF. For the CDR3, the DNA is TGCGCCAGCAGCCAAGATCCGGCCAGGCCGCCTTCCTTT.

The V and J genes are TRBV7-2 and TRBJ2-7; weak D call: TRBD1 (6 bases). V was shortened by 5 bases and J by 1 base, with 12 bases between the two germline ends. The CDR3 totals 14 residues. From germline, CDR1 is SGHTA and CDR2 FQGNSA. The CDR3 nucleotides are TGTGCCAGCAGCGCCCGGACAGTTTCCTACGAGCAGTACTTC. Encoded protein: CASSARTVSYEQYF.

The chain uses TRBV2 and TRBJ2-3, with D possibly matching TRBD2 (6 bases). The germline gives CDR1 SNHLY, CDR2 FYNNEI. The CDR3 length is 13 residues. The V end lost 6 bases, the J end lost 4 bases, and 11 bases lay between the germline ends. This CDR3 is CASREGRSDTQYF. The CDR3 coding sequence is TGTGCCAGCAGGGAGGGGAGGTCAGATACGCAGTATTTT. The variable domain in full, with the rest retrieved from reference TRBV2 and TRBJ2-3, is EPEVTQTPSHQVTQMGQEVILRCVPISNHLYFYWYRQILGQKVEFLVSFYNNEISEKSEIFDDQFSVERPDGSNFTLKIRSTKLEDSAMYFCASREGRSDTQYFGPGTRLTVL.

The V call is TRBV6-6, the J call TRBJ2-5, with 9 positions matching TRBD1. Germline CDR1 MNHNY, CDR2 SVGAGI (reference sequence). The V and J ends lost 2 bases and 5 bases, in that order; junction bases with no gene match: 3. This CDR3 spans 14 amino acids. CDR3 region: CASSYRDRVETQYF. The CDR3 bases are TGTGCCAGCAGTTACCGGGACAGGGTGGAGACCCAGTACTTC.

This clone appeared a few times. The rearrangement uses TRBV12-3 or TRBV12-4 and TRBJ2-1; D remains unclear. The CDR3 consists of 12 residues. V lost 9 bases and J lost 7, with 13 bases in between. CDR3 in DNA: TGTGCCAGTGCCGACGCAGGTAATGAGCAGTTCTTC. This translates into CASADAGNEQFF.

The rearrangement joins TRBV19 to TRBJ1-5; tentative D call: TRBD1 (6 bases). CDR1 LNHDA and CDR2 SQIVND come from the germline V gene (reference sequence). This CDR3 has 14 amino acids. Trimming removed 4 bases from V and 5 bases from J, with 12 bases in between. Here the CDR3 reads CASSTDSDYQPQHF. CDR3 bases: TGTGCCAGTAGTACGGACAGTGACTATCAGCCCCAGCATTTT.

The chain uses TRBV9 and TRBJ1-1; TRBD1 might be the D (5 bases). CDR1 is SGDLS, CDR2 YYNGEE, per germline. This CDR3 is built from 14 residues. Trimming left V 0 bases short and J 1 base short, with 7 bases between. CDR3 DNA sequence: TGTGCCAGCAGCGTAGACGGGGGGAACACTGAAGCTTTCTTT. It specifies CASSVDGGNTEAFF.

In this sample, this clone turned up once. The V gene is TRBV4-1, the J gene TRBJ2-7; TRBD2 matches at 8 bases. The J segment lost 7 bases and the V segment lost 2 bases, leaving 10 bases of the junction unmatched. Per germline, CDR1 MGHRA and CDR2 YSYEKL. CDR3 size: 15 residues. The CDR3 here is CASSQNAGGASEQYF. CDR3 coding DNA: TGCGCCAGCAGCCAAAATGCGGGGGGAGCGAGTGAGCAGTACTTC.

This clone was seen just once. The CDR3, as DNA: TGTGCCAGCAGTCACCTACCCGAGCAGTACTTC. Its protein product is CASSHLPEQYF. V gene TRBV14 combines with J gene TRBJ2-7; no definite D call. The V gene's germline CDR1 is SGHDN and CDR2 FVKESK. V was shortened by 6 bases and J by 6 bases, with 9 bases between the two germline ends. The CDR3 runs 11 residues.

This clone has a count of ten or more. This sequence joins TRBV2 and TRBJ2-7; 8 nucleotides align to TRBD1. The CDR3 runs to 15 residues. Germline CDR1 reads SNHLY; CDR2 reads FYNNEI. J gave up 3 bases and V 4 bases, and 8 bases lay outside the gene matches. CDR3: CASSGDRLTRYEQYF. For the CDR3, the DNA is TGTGCCAGCAGTGGGGACAGGTTGACCCGCTACGAGCAGTACTTC.

In this sample, this clone turned up a few times. CDR3 sequence reads: CATSRDITAADQPQHF. CDR3 coding DNA: TGTGCCACCAGCAGAGATATTACAGCCGCAGATCAGCCCCAGCATTTT. The rearrangement joins TRBV15 to TRBJ1-5; no reliable D call. Germline CDR1 LNHNV, CDR2 YYDKDF (reference sequence). The CDR3 contains 16 residues. V dropped 0 bases and J dropped 5 bases, with 14 bases sitting between them.

The rearrangement links TRBV7-3 to TRBJ2-2, with a possible D match to TRBD2 (5 bases). The V gene's germline CDR1 is SGHTA and CDR2 FQGTGA. Trimming left V 5 bases short and J 4 bases short, with 23 bases between. This CDR3 region has 18 residues. The CDR3 spells CASSPRSRDEIRTGELFF. DNA for the CDR3: TGTGCCAGCAGCCCCAGATCCCGGGATGAAATCCGCACCGGGGAGCTGTTTTTT.

The rearrangement uses TRBV11-3 and TRBJ1-1, with 7 nucleotides matching TRBD1. V lost 6 bases to trimming and J lost 3 bases; unmatched junction nucleotides: 4. The CDR3 totals 13 residues. Per germline, CDR1 SGHNT and CDR2 YENEEA. The CDR3 nucleotides read TGTGCCAGCAGATCCACAGGGGACACTGAAGCTTTCTTT. Translation: CASRSTGDTEAFF. The entire variable domain, with the rest obtained from reference TRBV11-3 and TRBJ1-1, is as follows: EAGVVQSPRYKIIEKKQPVAFWCNPISGHNTLYWYLQNLGQGPELLIRYENEEAVDDSQLPKDRFSAERLKGVDSTLKIQPAELGDSAVYLCASRSTGDTEAFFGQGTRLTVV.

Notes on this clone: This sample includes further DNA sequences coding for the same CDR3. This chain uses TRBV19 with TRBJ1-4; no definite D call. The germline gives CDR1 LNHDA, CDR2 SQIVND (reference sequence). Trimming took 5 bases from V and 3 from J, leaving 10 bases between them. The CDR3 is 14 residues long. CDR3 nucleotide sequence: TGTGCCAGTAGTTCCACGGGAGCTAATGAAAAACTGTTTTTT. Its protein is CASSSTGANEKLFF.

The chain has TRBV7-3 and TRBJ2-5; 12 nucleotides agree with TRBD2. The CDR3 loop spans 18 amino acids. V lost 8 bases and J lost 2; bases outside the gene matches: 15. Germline V gene sequence: CDR1 SGHTA, CDR2 FQGTGA. CDR3 coding DNA: TGTGCCAGCTCCCCCGGGACTAGCGGGTTGGCAATACAAGAGACCCAGTACTTC. Encoded protein: CASSPGTSGLAIQETQYF.

The rearrangement uses TRBV19 and TRBJ1-1; D remains unclear. Germline lookup yields CDR1 LNHDA and CDR2 SQIVND (reference sequence). This CDR3 contains 14 residues. V lost 5 bases and J lost 4, with 14 bases in between. CDR3 DNA: TGTGCCAGTAGTGGAGGGAATCGGGGCACTGAAGCTTTCTTT. Translating it yields CASSGGNRGTEAFF.

The CDR3 DNA reads TGTGCCACCAGTGAAGGGAGAGGGACAACTAATGAAAAACTGTTTTTT. This gives the protein CATSEGRGTTNEKLFF. The chain links TRBV24-1 to TRBJ1-4; D is unresolved. Germline V gene lookup returns CDR1 KGHDR and CDR2 SFDVKD. Trimming took off 4 bases at V and 0 bases at J, with 11 bases between the two ends. The CDR3 covers 16 residues.

The V gene is TRBV29-1, the J gene TRBJ1-1, with TRBD1 identical over 7 bases. This CDR3 is 10 amino acids long. The germline CDR1 and CDR2 sequences are SQVTM and ANQGSEA. V lost 5 bases, J lost 10 bases, and 4 bases stayed unmatched. CDR3 in amino acids: CSVQDRRAFF. In DNA, the CDR3 is TGCAGCGTTCAGGACAGGCGAGCTTTCTTT.